One sample yielded the 30 T cell receptor beta chains listed below, sequenced in a study of regulatory T cells in long-lasting Graves disease. Arm-PCR of CDR3 regions with iRepertoire HTBI primers generated TCR beta libraries. A single record per CDR3 protein comes from TCRdb applying MiXCR to the multiplex PCR reads. This sample carries about 310,000 distinct CDR3 sequences, 15% to 20% of them seen once, and the ten largest clones take about 40%. Stated time point: newly diagnosed GD, antithyroid drugs for less than 3 months. PBMC-extracted RNA yielded the TCR library. The source material was peripheral blood mononuclear cells (PBMCs), sampled at new diagnosis, from a patient treated with antithyroid drugs. These receptors originate from a female donor with Graves disease.

This clonotype has only one observation. A far bigger clonotype differs at one base, so this is likely a read error. The J gene is TRBJ2-7, the V gene TRBV7-2, with D possibly TRBD2 on 6 matching bases. This CDR3 spans 14 amino acids. Germline V gene lookup returns CDR1 SGHTA and CDR2 FQGNSA. The CDR3 sequence is CASSLLGGTYGQYF. The CDR3 region has the DNA TGTGCCAGCAGCTTACTGGGCGGGACCTACGGGCAGTACTTC.

This clonotype was counted at least ten times. The chain joins TRBV9 to TRBJ2-5; 7 positions agree with TRBD1. V dropped 3 bases and J dropped 0; count of bases not matched to a gene: 2. Germline V gives CDR1 SGDLS, CDR2 YYNGEE. There are 14 residues in the CDR3. The CDR3 DNA follows: TGTGCCAGCAGCGGCGGACAGGACCAAGAGACCCAGTACTTC. Translation gives CASSGGQDQETQYF.

This clonotype was detected many times. The V call is TRBV27, the J call TRBJ2-7; TRBD2 aligns across 13 bases. V dropped 11 bases and J dropped 4; count of bases not matched to a gene: 8. Germline V lookup: CDR1 MNHEY, CDR2 SMNVEV (reference sequence). CDR3 length: 14 residues. CDR3 DNA sequence: TGTGCCGTCGGACTAGCGGGAGCCGGATACGAGCAGTACTTC. It translates to CAVGLAGAGYEQYF.

The V gene is TRBV20-1, the J gene TRBJ2-3, with D uncertain. This CDR3 spans 12 amino acids. V lost 1 base, J lost 4 bases, and 6 bases lay in between. Germline V gene lookup returns CDR1 DFQATT and CDR2 SNEGSKA (reference sequence). The CDR3 coding sequence is TGCAGTGCTAGAGCAGGCCCAGATACGCAGTATTTT. Protein: CSARAGPDTQYF.

This clonotype was seen at least ten times. The chain has TRBV4-1 and TRBJ2-1; D perhaps matches TRBD2 (6 bases). V lost 0 bases and J lost 7, with 10 bases in between. CDR1 MGHRA and CDR2 YSYEKL come from the germline V gene. The CDR3 has 14 residues. The CDR3 sequence: CASSQDLAPNEQFF. The CDR3 DNA reads as TGCGCCAGCAGCCAAGATCTAGCGCCTAATGAGCAGTTCTTC.

This clonotype was detected ten times or more. This chain uses TRBV19 with TRBJ1-1, with D hard to call. The V and J ends lost 5 bases and 7 bases respectively, with 14 bases between them. The CDR3 covers 13 residues. Germline CDR1 and CDR2: LNHDA and SQIVND (reference sequence). The CDR3 bases are TGTGCCAGTAGTGAAGTTTGGCTTCTTGAAGCTTTCTTT. It yields the protein CASSEVWLLEAFF.

The sample holds many counts of this clonotype. This chain links TRBV9 with TRBJ1-4; 9 bases fit TRBD1. This CDR3 region has 14 residues. V dropped 4 bases and J dropped 8; count of bases not matched to a gene: 6. Germline CDR1 SGDLS, CDR2 YYNGEE. The CDR3 region has the DNA TGTGCCAGCAGCCCGGGACAGGGCGCGGAAAAACTGTTTTTT. This translates into CASSPGQGAEKLFF.

This clonotype showed up just a few times. Germline is not matched at one junction end, which may reflect a read error. This chain uses TRBV4-2 with TRBJ2-7, with D unresolved. Looked up from germline, CDR1 is LGHNA and CDR2 is YNFKEQ. The CDR3 totals 15 residues. The CDR3 sequence is CASNQDHHFSYEQYF. CDR3 DNA: TGTGCCAGCAACCAAGATCATCACTTCTCCTACGAGCAGTACTTC.

This clonotype has at least ten counts. This rearrangement joins TRBV3-1 to TRBJ2-1, with D tentatively TRBD2 (6 bases). With 4 bases removed from V and 5 bases from J, the gap between germline ends came to 12 bases. The CDR3 spans 14 residues. Germline assignment: CDR1 LGHDT and CDR2 YNNKEL (reference sequence). CDR3 loop: CASSLGTLDNEQFF. CDR3 in DNA: TGTGCCAGCAGCCTCGGGACTCTAGACAATGAGCAGTTCTTC.

The rearrangement uses TRBV19 and TRBJ2-1; TRBD2 aligns across 10 bases. The CDR3 is made up of 15 amino acids. J lost 4 bases, V lost 7 bases, and 7 bases had no gene match. Germline V gene sequence: CDR1 LNHDA, CDR2 SQIVND (reference sequence). The CDR3 bases are TGTGCCAGTACTCCTAGCGGGAGTTGGTACAATGAGCAGTTCTTC. This sequence encodes CASTPSGSWYNEQFF.

This clonotype was seen a few times. The chain links TRBV5-6 to TRBJ1-3; perhaps TRBD1 as D (6 bases). The V end was cut by 3 bases, the J end by 4 bases, with 17 bases between. The CDR3 contains 16 residues. Germline values: CDR1 SGHDT, CDR2 YYEEEE. The CDR3 loop reads CASSSAQGHSGNTIYF. The CDR3 bases are TGTGCCAGCAGCTCTGCTCAGGGGCATTCCGGAAACACCATATATTTT.

A remark on this clonotype: A read error may be the cause here, since a much bigger clone is one base away. The chain joins TRBV28 to TRBJ1-1; D is ambiguous. The CDR3 runs 11 residues. Germline V gene lookup returns CDR1 MDHEN and CDR2 SYDVKM. The CDR3 protein is CANSLPPEAFF. In nucleotides, the CDR3 is TGTGCCAACAGTTTGCCCCCTGAAGCTTTCTTT.

As to this clonotype: A single base separates this from a much larger clone, so it may be a read error. The V gene is TRBV28, the J gene TRBJ2-5; the D gene is possibly TRBD2 (5 bases). V was shortened by 10 bases and J by 11 bases, with 26 bases between the two germline ends. The germline V gene encodes CDR1 MDHEN and CDR2 SYDVKM. The CDR3 spans 14 residues. The CDR3 coding sequence is TGTGCCACCCATAAGGATTCGGGGTTCGATGAGCAGTACTTC. As protein: CATHKDSGFDEQYF.

This clonotype was observed many times. J is TRBJ1-2 and V is TRBV28, with D tentatively TRBD1 (6 bases). The CDR3 extends over 13 amino acids. The germline gives CDR1 MDHEN, CDR2 SYDVKM. V dropped 11 bases and J dropped 7 bases, with 20 bases sitting between them. The DNA of the CDR3 is TGTGCCGGGGGGGGCTTAATGCACAGTGGCTACACCTTC. Protein product: CAGGGLMHSGYTF.

The chain is built from TRBV6-5 and TRBJ1-2; unclear D gene. V was pared by 2 bases and J by 6 bases, with 16 bases between. Looked up from germline, CDR1 is MNHEY and CDR2 is SVGAGI. CDR3 length: 15 residues. The DNA of the CDR3 is TGTGCCAGCAGTTACGTTGGCCAGACTTCCCATGGCTACACCTTC. This codes for CASSYVGQTSHGYTF.

The chain carries TRBV6-2 or TRBV6-3 and TRBJ2-7; D remains ambiguous. The CDR3 length is 12 residues. V was clipped by 6 bases and J by 5 bases, with 11 bases between them. The V gene's germline CDR1 is MNHEY and CDR2 SVGEGT. As DNA, the CDR3 is TGTGCCAGCAGCCGGACCCGTGACGAGCAGTACTTC. Residues: CASSRTRDEQYF.

The V gene is TRBV5-1, the J gene TRBJ2-2, with D possibly matching TRBD2 (5 bases). The CDR3 spans 16 residues. V dropped 2 bases and J dropped 1 base, with 12 bases sitting between them. Germline V gives CDR1 SGHRS, CDR2 YFSETQ. The CDR3, as DNA: TGCGCCAGCAGCTTAAGAACCCGGGAGAACACCGGGGAGCTGTTTTTT. This codes for CASSLRTRENTGELFF.

Concerning this clonotype itself: A much larger clone sits a single nucleotide away, making a read error possible. The chain joins TRBV7-2 to TRBJ2-5; 8 nucleotides line up with TRBD2. The CDR3 length is 13 residues. J gave up 9 bases and V 4 bases, and 7 bases lay outside the gene matches. Per the germline V gene, CDR1 is SGHTA and CDR2 is FQGNSA. The CDR3 protein is CASSSAGEGAQYF. The DNA of the CDR3 is TGTGCCAGCAGCTCAGCGGGGGAAGGGGCCCAGTACTTC.

Ten or more counts support this clonotype. The chain combines TRBV6-2 or TRBV6-3 with TRBJ2-1; 13 nucleotides line up with TRBD2. This CDR3 is built from 16 residues. V was pared by 0 bases and J by 6 bases, with 2 bases of the junction left unmatched. From germline, CDR1 is MNHEY and CDR2 SVGEGT. The CDR3 region has the DNA TGTGCCAGCAGTTACTCGACTAGCGGGAGGTTCAATGAGCAGTTCTTC. Its protein product is CASSYSTSGRFNEQFF.

J is TRBJ1-2 and V is TRBV6-1; D not resolved. The V gene lost 8 bases and the J gene lost 3 bases, with 19 bases spanning the gap. This CDR3 is 15 amino acids long. Germline loops: CDR1 MNHNS, CDR2 SASEGT. The CDR3 loop reads CASGVKRSDYYGYTF. The CDR3 nucleotides are TGTGCCAGCGGAGTGAAGAGGAGTGATTACTATGGCTACACCTTC.

The chain joins TRBV24-1 to TRBJ2-6, with D perhaps being TRBD1 or TRBD2 (5 bases each). This CDR3 region has 17 residues. V was shortened by 5 bases and J by 2 bases, with 15 bases between the two germline ends. Germline CDR1 KGHDR, CDR2 SFDVKD. This CDR3 reads CATSGREGTPGANVLTF. In DNA form, the CDR3 reads TGTGCCACCAGTGGACGGGAAGGGACCCCTGGGGCCAACGTCCTGACTTTC.

Of note for this clonotype: One base away lies a much larger clone, so this may be a sequencing read error. The J gene is TRBJ2-1, the V gene TRBV30; 13 nucleotides align to TRBD2. Germline values: CDR1 GTSNPN, CDR2 SVGIG (reference sequence). Trimming removed 2 bases from V and 11 bases from J; junction bases left unmatched: 12. CDR3 size: 16 residues. The CDR3 sequence: CAWSYAGTSGKNKQFF. The CDR3 nucleotides read TGTGCCTGGAGTTACGCCGGGACTAGCGGGAAGAATAAGCAGTTCTTC. Drawing the rest from reference TRBV30 and TRBJ2-1, the complete variable domain is SQTIHQWPATLVQPVGSPLSLECTVEGTSNPNLYWYRQAAGRGLQLLFYSVGIGQISSEVPQNLSASRPQDRQFILSSKKLLLSDSGFYLCAWSYAGTSGKNKQFFGPGTRLTVL.

Ten or more counts support this clonotype. The chain recombines TRBV6-1 with TRBJ1-1; the D is unclear. Between the trimmed V and J ends, which lost 5 bases and 1 base, there was a span of 20 bases. The CDR3 consists of 17 residues. The germline V gene has CDR1 MNHNS and CDR2 SASEGT. CDR3 bases: TGTGCCAGCAGTCCTCTCCAAGGACCTAATAGGAACACTGAAGCTTTCTTT. Its protein is CASSPLQGPNRNTEAFF.

This clonotype was seen at least ten times. This chain connects TRBV5-1 to TRBJ2-1, with 12 bases fitting TRBD2. The germline gives CDR1 SGHRS, CDR2 YFSETQ. V dropped 0 bases and J dropped 15; count of bases not matched to a gene: 7. This CDR3 has 14 residues. Here the CDR3 reads CASSLVLAGGEAFF. CDR3 coding DNA: TGCGCCAGCAGCTTGGTTCTAGCGGGAGGGGAGGCGTTCTTC.

This clonotype was seen a few times. The genes are TRBV30 and TRBJ2-5; 9 bases are a match to TRBD1. The germline CDR1 and CDR2 sequences are GTSNPN and SVGIG (reference sequence). With V trimmed by 3 bases and J by 3 bases, 8 bases remained unmatched. The CDR3 loop spans 15 amino acids. CDR3 in amino acids: CAWSPPGQGKETQYF. The CDR3 bases are TGTGCCTGGAGCCCACCGGGACAGGGCAAAGAGACCCAGTACTTC.

This clonotype was observed a few times. This chain links TRBV5-1 with TRBJ2-3, with unresolved D. V lost 4 bases to trimming and J lost 2 bases, with 20 bases between them. The CDR3 totals 17 residues. Germline CDR1 reads SGHRS; CDR2 reads YFSETQ. CDR3 loop: CASSLIQPRPSTDTQYF. The CDR3 nucleotides read TGCGCCAGCAGCCTCATCCAACCCAGGCCATCCACAGATACGCAGTATTTT.

This clonotype was found many times. The chain couples TRBV27 to TRBJ2-3, with TRBD1 identical over 8 bases. Germline CDR1 is MNHEY and CDR2 is SMNVEV (reference sequence). The V segment lost 1 base and the J segment 8 bases; nucleotides outside the gene matches: 11. The CDR3 contains 16 residues. The CDR3, as DNA: TGTGCCAGCAGTTTATTCCCTCCCGGGACAGGTACTACGCAGTATTTT. This gives the protein CASSLFPPGTGTTQYF.

This clonotype came up many times. The chain carries TRBV15 and TRBJ1-4; 9 bases are a match to TRBD1. Germline CDR1 LNHNV, CDR2 YYDKDF (reference sequence). The CDR3 length is 15 residues. V was pared by 6 bases and J by 4 bases, with 6 bases of the junction left unmatched. The CDR3 sequence: CATRRQGGGNEKLFF. CDR3 coding DNA: TGTGCCACCAGACGACAGGGGGGCGGTAATGAAAAACTGTTTTTT. The full variable domain, completed using reference TRBV15 and TRBJ1-4, is DAMVIQNPRYQVTQFGKPVTLSCSQTLNHNVMYWYQQKSSQAPKLLFHYYDKDFNNEADTPDNFQSRRPNTSFCFLDIRSPGLGDTAMYLCATRRQGGGNEKLFFGSGTQLSVL.

In its sample, this clonotype was seen many times. The chain employs TRBV2 and TRBJ2-7, with 7 bases matching TRBD2. Germline-derived CDR1 and CDR2 are SNHLY and FYNNEI. V trimming: 8 bases; J trimming: 0 bases; junction bases outside the gene matches: 4. The CDR3 consists of 13 residues. The CDR3 is CASRSGASYEQYF. CDR3 nucleotide sequence: TGTGCCAGCCGGAGCGGGGCCTCCTACGAGCAGTACTTC.

At least ten counts were recorded for this clonotype. The chain is built from TRBV6-1 and TRBJ1-5; 8 bases match TRBD1. Trimming at V came to 4 bases and at J to 7 bases, leaving 9 bases not matched to a gene. Germline-derived CDR1 and CDR2 are MNHNS and SASEGT. The CDR3 consists of 15 residues. CDR3 loop: CASSAGGAVSQPQHF. CDR3 nucleotide sequence: TGTGCCAGCAGTGCAGGGGGCGCGGTTTCACAGCCCCAGCATTTT.